This TCR beta chain was sequenced during a study of blood T cell repertoires in COVID-19. About this clone itself: The sample has other DNA sequences that encode this CDR3 too.

Clones were read by immunoSEQ multiplex PCR, and TCRdb kept only the in-frame ones, dropping some. Among some 270,000 clones, approximately 85% were seen once, and the ten largest hold 11%. Germline CDR1 reads SGHRS; CDR2 reads YFSETQ. This CDR3 has 14 amino acids. J was trimmed by 5 bases and V by 4 bases; bases with no gene match: 7. V gene TRBV5-1 combines with J gene TRBJ1-1; 8 bases fit TRBD1. This clonotype was obtained from a woman between 65 and 79 years old with acute or convalescent COVID-19. Material for sequencing was peripheral blood. Here the CDR3 reads CASSTRQGSTEAFF. The CDR3 coding sequence is TGCGCCAGCAGCACAAGACAGGGGTCAACTGAAGCTTTCTTT.